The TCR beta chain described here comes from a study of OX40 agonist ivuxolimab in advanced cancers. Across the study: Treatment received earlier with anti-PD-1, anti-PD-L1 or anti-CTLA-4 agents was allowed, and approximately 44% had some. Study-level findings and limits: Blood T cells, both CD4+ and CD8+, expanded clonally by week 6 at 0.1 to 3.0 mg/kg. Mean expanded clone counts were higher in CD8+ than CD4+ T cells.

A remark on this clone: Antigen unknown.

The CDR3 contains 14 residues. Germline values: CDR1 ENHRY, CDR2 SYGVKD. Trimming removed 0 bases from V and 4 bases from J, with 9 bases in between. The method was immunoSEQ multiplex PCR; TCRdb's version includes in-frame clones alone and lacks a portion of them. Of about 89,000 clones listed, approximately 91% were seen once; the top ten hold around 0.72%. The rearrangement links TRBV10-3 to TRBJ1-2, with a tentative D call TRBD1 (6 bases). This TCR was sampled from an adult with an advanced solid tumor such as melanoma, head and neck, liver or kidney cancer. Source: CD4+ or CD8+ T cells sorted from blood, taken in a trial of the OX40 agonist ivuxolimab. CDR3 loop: CAISESGGAYGYTF. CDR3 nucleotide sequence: TGTGCCATCAGTGAGTCGGGGGGCGCCTATGGCTACACCTTC.